This T cell receptor (beta chain) was documented in a study of blood T cell repertoires in COVID-19. Methods used by the authors: Counts of nucleated cells, estimated from reference gene primer amplification, were obtained. The data were produced by immunoSEQ multiplex PCR, yet TCRdb's version contains in-frame clones alone and is incomplete. V, J and clone size were drawn from that table, and D and trimming were deduced from the DNA. Here the sample spans 130,000 or so clones, around 84% being singletons. The germline gives CDR1 MNHEY, CDR2 SVGAGI. This CDR3 spans 15 amino acids. J was trimmed by 5 bases and V by 0 bases; bases with no gene match: 2. This clone was recorded only once.

The chain employs TRBV6-5 and TRBJ1-5; 9 bases map to TRBD1. The sample consisted of PBMCs or T cells enriched from blood (not recorded which). The origin of this receptor is a man aged 35 to 55 with acute COVID-19. This chain's CDR3 is CASSYSGTGHQPQHF. DNA of the CDR3: TGTGCCAGCAGTTACTCGGGGACAGGGCATCAGCCCCAGCATTTT.